The rows below give T cell receptor beta chains drawn from one sample of a study of T cell repertoires in cytomegalovirus infection. Each CDR3 protein is one row after TCRdb ran MiXCR on the reads. The table has 200,000 or so distinct CDR3 sequences, 28% seen once. The sequenced sample was PBMCs. All receptors come from a human donor in good health (CMV status not recorded). Some clones in this sample may be carry-over from other donors' samples. Each CDR3 is given without its conserved first and last residue.

v_gene	len	j_gene	CDR3aa
TRBV12-3/TRBV12-4	12	TRBJ2-7	ASSSSTVSYEQY
TRBV7-2	11	TRBJ1-1	ASSTQGRGKAF
TRBV3-1	10	TRBJ2-2	ASSQFNGELF
TRBV10-3	10	TRBJ2-3	AISGRGDTQY
TRBV3-1	14	TRBJ1-1	ASSQWGVSMNTEAF
TRBV7-2	11	TRBJ2-5	ASSLTSYQTQY
TRBV12-3/TRBV12-4	11	TRBJ1-5	ASSGQINQHQH
TRBV5-5	12	TRBJ1-5	ASSLDNLSQPQH
TRBV29-1	10	TRBJ2-2	SVLLNTGELF
TRBV19	14	TRBJ1-1	ASSIGYGRMNTEAF
TRBV4-1	13	TRBJ1-2	ASSRTSNFNYGYT
TRBV7-2	11	TRBJ1-1	ASTLTGGTEAF
TRBV6-2/TRBV6-3	11	TRBJ2-7	ASSYRQGGWQY
TRBV29-1	11	TRBJ2-2	SADTDNTGELF
TRBV7-3	11	TRBJ1-2	ASSFKGDPGYT
TRBV6-2/TRBV6-3	11	TRBJ1-2	ASEDPQRAGYT
TRBV5-5	12	TRBJ1-1	ASSPSGGATEAF
TRBV13	13	TRBJ1-4	ASSPRGGLGEKLF
TRBV7-9	12	TRBJ2-1	ASSLASVGNEQF
TRBV29-1	12	TRBJ1-5	SVVLPYSNQPQH
TRBV7-2	15	TRBJ2-3	ASSLGTSVILTDTQY
TRBV30	11	TRBJ2-5	AWGDRGGETQY